This TCR beta chain was sequenced for a study of Ad26.COV2.S vaccination and SARS-CoV-2 variants. V was trimmed by 3 bases and J by 2 bases, leaving 17 bases between them. CDR1 LGHDT and CDR2 YNNKEL come from the germline V gene (reference sequence). CDR3 size: 16 residues. Libraries were prepared by immunoSEQ multiplex PCR; TCRdb keeps only in-frame clonotypes and omits some of them. The top ten hold 5.5% of the sample, which has 300,000 to 400,000 clones, approximately 87% seen once. The sample's treatment: roughly 20 received Ad26.COV2.S at low or high dose, single or two shots; a few received placebo; per-sample allocation not given. Specimen acquisition occurred on day 63 following the initial vaccine or placebo injection. As its vector, the vaccine had Ad26, which expressed Wuhan-strain SARS-CoV-2 spike. This clone was recorded once. The antigen remains unidentified. General study findings and limits: Compared with placebo recipients, vaccine recipients had higher spike-specific TCR breadth.

The source is a person aged 18-60 years who received the Ad26.COV2.S COVID-19 vaccine or a placebo. The specimen comprised peripheral blood, sampled in a trial of Ad26.COV2.S vaccine versus placebo. The genes are TRBV3-1 (or the pseudogene TRBV3-2) and TRBJ2-7; perhaps TRBD2 as D (6 bases). The CDR3 bases are TGTGCCAGCAGCCACGAAGCCCTTAGCGGCGCCTACGAGCAGTACGTC. Amino acid sequence: CASSHEALSGAYEQYV.